The entry below gives a single TCR beta chain sequence along with its context. Its antigen is as yet unknown. This sample was included in a study of cytomegalovirus exposure and HLA in healthy donors. Study findings and constraints: By a later analysis, the bulk of CMV-associated TCR beta chains appeared HLA-restricted. Researchers catalogued 160 or so TCR beta chains as cytomegalovirus-associated.

From germline, CDR1 is SGDLS and CDR2 YYNGEE. The germline V and J ends were trimmed by 4 bases and 2 bases, with 14 bases remaining between them. This CDR3 is built from 15 residues. Primers for the PCR totalled 60 Vbeta and 13 Jbeta. Using immunoSEQ multiplex PCR, the repertoire was profiled, and TCRdb retains in-frame clones only, with some absent. The sample gives 200,000 or so clones, over 70% of which show up once; about 1.9% is in the top ten. The chain joins TRBV9 to TRBJ2-3; TRBD2 is a possible D gene (5 bases). The sample consisted of PBMCs. This TCR was sampled from a woman aged 18-29 years in good health and CMV-seropositive. DNA of the CDR3: TGTGCCAGCAGCCCCCGCATGGGAGTCACAGATACGCAGTATTTT. It yields the protein CASSPRMGVTDTQYF.